The rows below give T cell receptor beta chains drawn from one sample of a study of shared clonotypes between healthy human individuals. The protocol was immunoSEQ multiplex PCR, while the TCRdb copy is restricted to in-frame clones and leaves out a portion. The data hold approximately 980,000 clones, with 60% to 85% observed a single time. Sequencing was performed on memory CD4+ T cells sorted from blood. The origin of the receptors is a man younger than 30 in good health. Both conserved end residues are part of each CDR3. A D gene is named only where the DNA matches it firmly. Clone size is given for some rows only: seen once, a few or many times, or a class if the clone is expanded.

d_gene: TRBD1; j_gene: TRBJ1-4; v_gene: TRBV2; abundance: -; CDR3aa: CASKQGVFANEKLFF; CDR3nt: TGTGCCAGCAAACAGGGGGTGTTCGCTAATGAAAAACTGTTTTTT
d_gene: -; j_gene: TRBJ1-1; v_gene: TRBV11-2; abundance: -; CDR3aa: CASSFQGGLPNTEAFF; CDR3nt: TGTGCCAGCAGCTTTCAGGGTGGTTTACCGAACACTGAAGCTTTCTTT
d_gene: -; j_gene: TRBJ2-7; v_gene: TRBV7-9; abundance: -; CDR3aa: CASSLAFGQGTCSCYEQYF; CDR3nt: TGTGCCAGCAGCTTAGCGTTCGGGCAGGGGACCTGCTCTTGCTACGAGCAGTACTTC
d_gene: -; j_gene: TRBJ2-7; v_gene: TRBV6-6; abundance: -; CDR3aa: CASRGGAYEQYF; CDR3nt: TGTGCCAGCAGAGGCGGGGCCTACGAGCAGTACTTC
d_gene: -; j_gene: TRBJ1-5; v_gene: TRBV7-2; abundance: few; CDR3aa: CASSLGEPSQPQHF; CDR3nt: TGTGCCAGCAGCTTGGGTGAGCCTAGTCAGCCCCAGCATTTT
d_gene: -; j_gene: TRBJ2-2; v_gene: TRBV11-3; abundance: once; CDR3aa: CASSLGGDVSGELFF; CDR3nt: TGTGCCAGCAGCTTAGGGGGGGACGTGTCCGGGGAGCTGTTTTTT
d_gene: -; j_gene: TRBJ1-2; v_gene: TRBV6-6; abundance: -; CDR3aa: CASSYSMGSRNYGYTF; CDR3nt: TGTGCCAGCAGTTACTCGATGGGCAGTAGAAACTATGGCTACACCTTC
d_gene: -; j_gene: TRBJ2-3; v_gene: TRBV27; abundance: -; CDR3aa: CASRETFADTQYF; CDR3nt: TGTGCCAGCAGGGAGACATTCGCAGATACGCAGTATTTT
d_gene: -; j_gene: TRBJ1-1; v_gene: TRBV5-1; abundance: -; CDR3aa: CASSLERMNTEAFF; CDR3nt: TGCGCCAGCAGCTTGGAACGGATGAACACTGAAGCTTTCTTT
d_gene: -; j_gene: TRBJ1-2; v_gene: TRBV5-4; abundance: -; CDR3aa: CASSSRGYYGYTF; CDR3nt: TGTGCCAGCAGCTCCCGGGGCTACTATGGCTACACCTTC
d_gene: TRBD1; j_gene: TRBJ2-2; v_gene: TRBV5-4; abundance: once; CDR3aa: CASSLQGQAGSGELFF; CDR3nt: TGTGCCAGCAGCTTGCAGGGACAGGCGGGGAGCGGGGAGCTGTTTTTT
d_gene: TRBD1; j_gene: TRBJ2-4; v_gene: TRBV29-1; abundance: few; CDR3aa: CSVDDPDRGRFRGIQYF; CDR3nt: TGCAGCGTTGATGACCCTGACAGGGGGCGATTTAGGGGCATTCAGTACTTC
d_gene: TRBD2; j_gene: TRBJ2-5; v_gene: TRBV2; abundance: once; CDR3aa: CASSKPGLASQYF; CDR3nt: TGTGCCAGCAGTAAACCGGGACTAGCGTCCCAGTACTTC
d_gene: TRBD1; j_gene: TRBJ2-7; v_gene: TRBV5-4; abundance: -; CDR3aa: CASSLTGTGNHEQYF; CDR3nt: TGTGCCAGCAGCCTTACCGGGACAGGTAACCACGAGCAGTACTTC
d_gene: TRBD1; j_gene: TRBJ2-1; v_gene: TRBV9; abundance: once; CDR3aa: CASSVGQGSSYNEQFF; CDR3nt: TGTGCCAGCAGCGTAGGACAGGGGAGCTCCTACAATGAGCAGTTCTTC
d_gene: TRBD1; j_gene: TRBJ1-1; v_gene: TRBV5-1; abundance: -; CDR3aa: CASSPGTANTEAFF; CDR3nt: TGCGCCAGCAGTCCCGGGACAGCAAACACTGAAGCTTTCTTT
d_gene: TRBD1; j_gene: TRBJ2-2; v_gene: TRBV6-1; abundance: -; CDR3aa: CASSDQGAPNTGELFF; CDR3nt: TGTGCCAGCAGTGACCAGGGGGCCCCGAACACCGGGGAGCTGTTTTTT
d_gene: TRBD1; j_gene: TRBJ1-2; v_gene: TRBV6-6; abundance: -; CDR3aa: CASGGDRVLGTYGYTF; CDR3nt: TGTGCCAGCGGGGGAGACAGGGTTTTAGGGACTTATGGCTACACCTTC
d_gene: TRBD2; j_gene: TRBJ2-7; v_gene: TRBV5-1; abundance: -; CDR3aa: CASSLDGGSYEQYF; CDR3nt: TGCGCCAGCAGCTTGGACGGCGGGAGTTACGAGCAGTACTTC
d_gene: -; j_gene: TRBJ1-5; v_gene: TRBV30; abundance: -; CDR3aa: CAWGGQFNQPQHF; CDR3nt: TGTGCCTGGGGCGGACAGTTCAATCAGCCCCAGCATTTT
d_gene: -; j_gene: TRBJ2-6; v_gene: TRBV9; abundance: few; CDR3aa: CASSVAGGSGANVLTF; CDR3nt: TGTGCCAGCAGCGTAGCTGGGGGCTCTGGGGCCAACGTCCTGACTTTC
d_gene: -; j_gene: TRBJ2-2; v_gene: TRBV6-5; abundance: -; CDR3aa: CASSYSSGSNTGELFF; CDR3nt: TGTGCCAGCAGTTACTCGTCGGGCTCGAACACCGGGGAGCTGTTTTTT
d_gene: TRBD1; j_gene: TRBJ1-5; v_gene: TRBV6-5; abundance: -; CDR3aa: CASGRGLGNQPQHF; CDR3nt: TGTGCCAGTGGCAGGGGGCTTGGCAATCAGCCCCAGCATTTT
d_gene: -; j_gene: TRBJ2-3; v_gene: TRBV7-9; abundance: -; CDR3aa: CASSLARAMLDTQYF; CDR3nt: TGTGCCAGCAGCTTAGCCAGAGCCATGTTAGATACGCAGTATTTT